This T cell receptor (beta chain) was found in a study of cytomegalovirus exposure and HLA in healthy donors. Findings of the study overall: Several top significant clusters appeared, in a later analysis, to be linked to common viral pathogens.

This clone was counted once. Its cognate antigen is unknown. Other DNA sequences in the sample encode the same CDR3. Primers included in the PCR were 60 Vbeta and 13 Jbeta primers. Authors' processing steps: It was a later analysis that counted tens of millions of unique TCR beta chains, of which 9 million to 13 million were shared. Profiling relied on immunoSEQ multiplex PCR, and the TCRdb table lists in-frame clones only, not all of them. V, J and clone size reflect that table, while D and trimming were determined from the DNA. Of over 150,000 clones in the sample, roughly 76% were seen once. The CDR3 loop spans 12 amino acids. V was clipped by 0 bases and J by 6 bases, with 4 bases between them. Germline V CDR1 and CDR2: SGHRS, YFSETQ.

The sample consisted of PBMCs. The chain combines TRBV5-1 with TRBJ2-1; no definite D call. This sequence was found in a woman in her 50s in good health and CMV-seronegative. The CDR3 DNA reads as TGCGCCAGCAGCTTGGCCGTCAATGAGCAGTTCTTC. Translating gives CASSLAVNEQFF.